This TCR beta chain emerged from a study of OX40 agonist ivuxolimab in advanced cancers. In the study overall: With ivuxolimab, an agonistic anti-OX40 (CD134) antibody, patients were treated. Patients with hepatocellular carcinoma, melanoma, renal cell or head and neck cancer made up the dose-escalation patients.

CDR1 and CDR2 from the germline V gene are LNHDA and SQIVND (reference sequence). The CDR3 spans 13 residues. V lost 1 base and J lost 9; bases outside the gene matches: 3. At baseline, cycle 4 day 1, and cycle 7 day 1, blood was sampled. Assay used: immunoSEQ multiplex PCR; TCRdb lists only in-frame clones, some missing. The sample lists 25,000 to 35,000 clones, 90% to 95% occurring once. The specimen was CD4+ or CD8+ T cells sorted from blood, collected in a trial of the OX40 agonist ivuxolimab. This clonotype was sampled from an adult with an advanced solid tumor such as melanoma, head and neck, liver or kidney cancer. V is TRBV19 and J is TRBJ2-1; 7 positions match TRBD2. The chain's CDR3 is CASSIAGGSEQFF. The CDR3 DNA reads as TGTGCCAGTAGTATAGCCGGGGGGAGTGAGCAGTTCTTC.